A selection of T cell receptor beta chains follows, all from one sample in a study of shared clonotypes between healthy human individuals. Sequenced by immunoSEQ multiplex PCR; TCRdb stores in-frame clones only, minus some. The data contain roughly 660,000 clones, roughly 91% of them singletons. The sample was memory CD8+ T cells from PBMCs. All receptors come from a young man in good health. Some clones in this sample may be carry-over from other donors' samples. Both conserved end residues are part of each CDR3. Fields, in order: V gene, J gene, CDR3 protein.

V gene: TRBV7-8; J gene: TRBJ2-7; CDR3 protein: CASSSLAGVGEQYF
V gene: TRBV7-9; J gene: TRBJ1-2; CDR3 protein: CASRDSGDGYTF
V gene: TRBV2; J gene: TRBJ2-6; CDR3 protein: CASSERLISGANVLTF
V gene: TRBV10-3; J gene: TRBJ2-2; CDR3 protein: CAISDRNDPGELFF
V gene: TRBV19; J gene: TRBJ2-1; CDR3 protein: CAVLLPGLAGGMQFF
V gene: TRBV6-5; J gene: TRBJ1-1; CDR3 protein: CASSPGQGGTEAFF
V gene: TRBV4-3; J gene: TRBJ1-5; CDR3 protein: CASSQDGAGNQPQHF
V gene: TRBV5-1; J gene: TRBJ2-1; CDR3 protein: CASSLLAGAFDEQFF
V gene: TRBV2; J gene: TRBJ2-7; CDR3 protein: CASSGDRRISYEQYF
V gene: TRBV19; J gene: TRBJ1-5; CDR3 protein: CASRELGGAVQPQHF
V gene: TRBV6-4; J gene: TRBJ2-2; CDR3 protein: CASSDLSTGRNTGELFF
V gene: TRBV9; J gene: TRBJ1-5; CDR3 protein: CASSPGGGQPQHF